One and the same sample provided the 26 T cell receptor beta chains below, sequenced in a study of blood T cell repertoires in COVID-19. Method: immunoSEQ multiplex PCR; TCRdb's copy keeps in-frame clones and lacks some. Among about 140,000 clones, roughly 84% were seen once, and the ten largest hold 3% to 4%. The sequenced material came from PBMCs or T cells enriched from blood (not recorded which). These TCRs come from a man aged 50 or older in a cohort exposed to, infected with or recovered from COVID-19 (not recorded which).

This clone was detected once. The chain combines TRBV5-1 with TRBJ2-7, with D maybe TRBD1 (5 bases). The germline V and J ends were trimmed by 1 base and 3 bases, with 11 bases remaining between them. Germline CDR1 SGHRS, CDR2 YFSETQ. The CDR3 covers 14 residues. The CDR3 is CASSLQGESYEQYF. In DNA form, the CDR3 reads TGCGCCAGCAGCTTGCAGGGTGAGAGCTACGAGCAGTACTTC.

The chain employs TRBV15 and TRBJ2-2; 7 bases agree with TRBD1. Trimming removed 0 bases from V and 0 bases from J; junction bases left unmatched: 10. The CDR3 spans 19 residues. From germline, CDR1 is LNHNV and CDR2 YYDKDF (reference sequence). The CDR3 DNA sequence: TGTGCCACCAGCAGAGATTCGGTCAGGGACAGCGCGAACACCGGGGAGCTGTTTTTT. Its translation: CATSRDSVRDSANTGELFF.

The chain recombines TRBV5-1 with TRBJ2-2, with TRBD1 matching 8 bases. V was clipped by 3 bases and J by 0 bases; unmatched bases: 13. The CDR3 has 19 residues. Germline V CDR1 and CDR2: SGHRS, YFSETQ. The CDR3: CASSYGQGRIIANTGELFF. The CDR3 DNA reads as TGCGCCAGCAGCTATGGACAGGGAAGGATTATCGCGAACACCGGGGAGCTGTTTTTT.

This chain links TRBV9 with TRBJ1-3; 7 nucleotides line up with TRBD1. Trimming at V came to 0 bases and at J to 4 bases, leaving 7 bases not matched to a gene. The CDR3 contains 16 residues. Per the germline V gene, CDR1 is SGDLS and CDR2 is YYNGEE. The CDR3 region is CASSVEEGGSGNTIYF. Written as DNA, the CDR3 is TGTGCCAGCAGCGTAGAGGAAGGGGGCTCAGGAAACACCATATATTTT.

This rearrangement joins TRBV11-2 to TRBJ1-2; D is ambiguous. Germline values: CDR1 SGHAT, CDR2 FQNNGV. Trimming cost V 8 bases and J 6 bases, with 10 bases left between them. This CDR3 comprises 11 residues. The CDR3: CASLEGDGYTF. DNA for the CDR3: TGTGCCAGCCTAGAAGGCGATGGCTACACCTTC.

This sequence joins TRBV6-5 and TRBJ2-1; no reliable D call. Germline CDR1 reads MNHEY; CDR2 reads SVGAGI. The CDR3 length is 13 residues. Trimming shortened V by 6 bases and J by 5 bases, and 11 bases separated the two germline ends. The CDR3: CASSRLTHNEQFF. The CDR3 DNA is TGTGCCAGCAGCAGATTAACCCACAATGAGCAGTTCTTC.

The chain uses TRBV28 and TRBJ2-7, with D hard to call. The CDR3 extends over 11 amino acids. Germline CDR1 is MDHEN and CDR2 is SYDVKM. V was clipped by 5 bases and J by 3 bases, with 5 bases between them. In DNA form, the CDR3 reads TGTGCCAGCAGTCTTAACTACGAGCAGTACTTC. It specifies CASSLNYEQYF.

J is TRBJ2-5 and V is TRBV5-1; 8 bases are a match to TRBD2. With 0 bases clipped from V and 1 base from J, the junction kept 5 bases outside the gene matches. CDR3 length equals 16 residues. Germline V gives CDR1 SGHRS, CDR2 YFSETQ. CDR3 nucleotides: TGCGCCAGCAGCTTGGGGCTGCGGGGGGCCCAAGAGACCCAGTACTTC. Protein sequence: CASSLGLRGAQETQYF. Drawing the rest from reference TRBV5-1 and TRBJ2-5, the complete variable domain is KAGVTQTPRYLIKTRGQQVTLSCSPISGHRSVSWYQQTPGQGLQFLFEYFSETQRNKGNFPGRFSGRQFSNSRSEMNVSTLELGDSALYLCASSLGLRGAQETQYFGPGTRLLVL.

The J gene is TRBJ1-2, the V gene TRBV9, with D hard to call. V was shortened by 4 bases and J by 1 base, with 20 bases between the two germline ends. Germline CDR1 reads SGDLS; CDR2 reads YYNGEE. The CDR3 sequence is 17 residues long. In nucleotides, the CDR3 is TGTGCCAGCAGCCCGGGGTGGACGGGAGGGTTTAACTATGGCTACACCTTC. Translated: CASSPGWTGGFNYGYTF. The whole variable domain, filled in from reference TRBV9 and TRBJ1-2, reads DSGVTQTPKHLITATGQRVTLRCSPRSGDLSVYWYQQSLDQGLQFLIQYYNGEERAKGNILERFSAQQFPDLHSELNLSSLELGDSALYFCASSPGWTGGFNYGYTFGSGTRLTVV.

The chain recombines TRBV6-5 with TRBJ1-3; D gene ambiguous. This CDR3 region has 15 residues. Germline assignment: CDR1 MNHEY and CDR2 SVGAGI. V lost 5 bases and J 0 bases, leaving 11 bases between the germline ends. The CDR3 nucleotides are TGTGCCAGCAGTCCCGACATGAGCTCTGGAAACACCATATATTTT. The encoded protein is CASSPDMSSGNTIYF.

This chain uses TRBV5-1 with TRBJ1-3; D is unclear. The CDR3 has 15 residues. Looked up from germline, CDR1 is SGHRS and CDR2 is YFSETQ. V was shortened by 0 bases and J by 4 bases, with 11 bases between the two germline ends. The CDR3 reads CASSLERGTGNTIYF. The CDR3 nucleotides are TGCGCCAGCAGCTTGGAGCGGGGAACAGGAAACACCATATATTTT. The full variable domain, its missing parts supplied by reference TRBV5-1 and TRBJ1-3, is KAGVTQTPRYLIKTRGQQVTLSCSPISGHRSVSWYQQTPGQGLQFLFEYFSETQRNKGNFPGRFSGRQFSNSRSEMNVSTLELGDSALYLCASSLERGTGNTIYFGEGSWLTVV.

The CDR3 loop is CASSSVLAQETQYF. The CDR3 DNA reads TGTGCCAGCAGCTCGGTACTAGCGCAGGAGACCCAGTACTTC. The rearrangement links TRBV7-2 to TRBJ2-5; 7 positions match TRBD2. Germline trimming cut 4 bases from V and 5 bases from J; bases unmatched to any gene: 7. The CDR3 is 14 amino acids. The germline V gene has CDR1 SGHTA and CDR2 FQGNSA.

The chain has TRBV3-1 (or the pseudogene TRBV3-2) and TRBJ2-1, with a tentative D call TRBD2 (5 bases). V lost 4 bases and J lost 0, with 19 bases in between. The CDR3 contains 18 residues. Looked up from germline, CDR1 is LGHDT and CDR2 is YNNKEL (reference sequence). CDR3 in DNA: TGTGCCAGCAGCCCCGGGCCGTTAGCGCCCAGCTCCTACAATGAGCAGTTCTTC. Its protein is CASSPGPLAPSSYNEQFF.

The gene calls are TRBV30 and TRBJ1-5; D ambiguous. Trimming cost V 0 bases and J 11 bases, with 14 bases left between them. This CDR3 has 13 amino acids. The germline CDR1 and CDR2 sequences are GTSNPN and SVGIG (reference sequence). CDR3: CAWSVDEGGSQHF. The CDR3, as DNA: TGTGCCTGGAGTGTGGACGAGGGTGGATCCCAGCATTTT.

The chain links TRBV9 to TRBJ2-3; 12 bases map to TRBD2. Per germline, CDR1 SGDLS and CDR2 YYNGEE. Trimming at V came to 4 bases and at J to 2 bases, leaving 5 bases not matched to a gene. The CDR3 length is 16 residues. The CDR3 bases are TGTGCCAGCAGCTCCGGACTAGCGGGATCCACAGATACGCAGTATTTT. This sequence encodes CASSSGLAGSTDTQYF.

J is TRBJ2-1 and V is TRBV19; the match to TRBD1 covers 7 bases. The germline V gene has CDR1 LNHDA and CDR2 SQIVND (reference sequence). The CDR3 spans 13 residues. V was pared by 6 bases and J by 7 bases, with 6 bases of the junction left unmatched. As DNA, the CDR3 is TGTGCCAGTAGAGGACAGGTAGGGAATGAGCAGTTCTTC. As protein: CASRGQVGNEQFF.

V gene TRBV24-1 combines with J gene TRBJ1-3; 7 nucleotides align to TRBD1. The length of the CDR3 is 13 residues. Germline CDR1 reads KGHDR; CDR2 reads SFDVKD. Trimming removed 9 bases from V and 2 bases from J; junction bases left unmatched: 3. CDR3 nucleotide sequence: TGTGCCACCCAGGGGGGCACTGGAAACACCATATATTTT. It yields the protein CATQGGTGNTIYF.

This chain links TRBV7-8 with TRBJ2-7; possible D gene TRBD2, 7 bases. This CDR3 is 15 amino acids long. The V and J ends lost 1 base and 2 bases respectively, with 12 bases between them. CDR1 and CDR2 from the germline V gene are SGHVS and FQNEAQ. CDR3 residues: CASSLGGGGPYEQYF. The CDR3 DNA follows: TGTGCCAGCAGCTTAGGGGGCGGGGGCCCCTACGAGCAGTACTTC.

This chain uses TRBV9 with TRBJ1-6; weak D call: TRBD1 (5 bases). The germline gives CDR1 SGDLS, CDR2 YYNGEE. The length of the CDR3 is 15 residues. The V and J ends lost 3 bases and 10 bases respectively, with 17 bases between them. The CDR3 here is CASSAQGLSGSPLHF. The CDR3 DNA reads TGTGCCAGCAGCGCGCAGGGTTTGTCAGGATCACCCCTCCACTTT.

This sequence joins TRBV24-1 and TRBJ2-3; D is possibly TRBD2 (5 bases). V lost 4 bases and J 0 bases, leaving 19 bases between the germline ends. The length of the CDR3 is 18 residues. Germline V CDR1 and CDR2: KGHDR, SFDVKD. CDR3 in DNA: TGTGCCACCAGTGACCCTTCCGGGGTCGGTCCGAGCACAGATACGCAGTATTTT. It is translated as CATSDPSGVGPSTDTQYF.

The CDR3 protein is CASSLTDRDYGYTF. The CDR3, as DNA: TGTGCCAGCAGTTTAACGGACAGGGACTATGGCTACACCTTC. The chain joins TRBV28 to TRBJ1-2, with 8 bases identical to TRBD1. The junction had 2 bases not matched to a gene; V was cut back by 2 bases and J by 3 bases. The CDR3 contains 14 residues. CDR1 and CDR2 from the germline V gene are MDHEN and SYDVKM.

The gene calls are TRBV6-6 and TRBJ1-2; D is perhaps TRBD1 (6 bases). V was pared by 8 bases and J by 2 bases, with 12 bases between. Germline CDR1 is MNHNY and CDR2 is SVGAGI (reference sequence). The CDR3 spans 13 residues. The chain's CDR3 is CASGYDRNYGYTF. CDR3 nucleotides: TGTGCCAGCGGATATGACAGGAACTATGGCTACACCTTC.

This clone occurred once. The chain links TRBV9 to TRBJ1-5; D may be TRBD1 (6 bases). Germline CDR1 and CDR2: SGDLS and YYNGEE. Trimming shortened V by 7 bases and J by 3 bases, and 11 bases separated the two germline ends. The CDR3 has 13 amino acids. In DNA, the CDR3 is TGTGCCAGCGCGCAGGGGACCAATCAGCCCCAGCATTTT. Translated: CASAQGTNQPQHF.

This clone occurred many times. The chain recombines TRBV7-9 with TRBJ1-1; a weak D match, TRBD1 (5 bases). CDR1 and CDR2 from the germline V gene are SEHNR and FQNEAQ (reference sequence). This CDR3 has 14 residues. V was cut by 3 bases and J by 2 bases, with 10 bases left in between. CDR3 protein: CASSFRAGNTEAFF. CDR3 bases: TGTGCCAGCAGCTTCAGGGCAGGAAACACTGAAGCTTTCTTT.

In its sample, this clone was seen a few times. This chain joins TRBV24-1 and TRBJ2-2; TRBD1 aligns across 11 bases. This CDR3 is built from 13 residues. CDR1 and CDR2 from the germline V gene are KGHDR and SFDVKD. V lost 12 bases to trimming and J lost 6 bases; unmatched junction nucleotides: 5. CDR3 nucleotides: TGTGCCGCTGGACAGGGGGCATCCGGGGAGCTGTTTTTT. Its protein is CAAGQGASGELFF.

CDR3 DNA: TGTGCCAGCAGCTCGGGACTAGCGGGGACCGAGCAGTACTTC. Amino acid sequence: CASSSGLAGTEQYF. The chain recombines TRBV5-6 with TRBJ2-7, with 13 bases fitting TRBD2. The length of the CDR3 is 14 residues. Per the germline V gene, CDR1 is SGHDT and CDR2 is YYEEEE. With V trimmed by 3 bases and J by 6 bases, 3 bases remained unmatched.